The 25 T cell receptor beta chains below come from one sample, sequenced in a study of cytomegalovirus exposure and HLA in healthy donors. Primers included in the PCR were 60 Vbeta and 13 Jbeta primers. The protocol was immunoSEQ multiplex PCR, while the TCRdb copy is restricted to in-frame clones and leaves out a portion. Of about 120,000 clones in the sample, less than 85% were seen once. The sample was PBMCs. All receptors derive from a woman aged 40 to 50 in good health and CMV-seronegative.

The chain joins TRBV15 to TRBJ1-5; TRBD1 matches 7 bases. The J segment lost 6 bases and the V segment lost 8 bases, leaving 10 bases of the junction unmatched. Germline CDR1 is LNHNV and CDR2 is YYDKDF (reference sequence). The CDR3 extends over 14 amino acids. Here the CDR3 reads CATEARGRGQPQHF. The CDR3 DNA is TGTGCCACCGAGGCGAGGGGGCGAGGTCAGCCCCAGCATTTT.

This chain links TRBV11-2 with TRBJ1-5; D is unclear. Germline V gene lookup returns CDR1 SGHAT and CDR2 FQNNGV. The CDR3 sequence is 13 residues long. V lost 0 bases and J lost 5, with 5 bases in between. The CDR3 nucleotides are TGTGCCAGCAGCTTAGATACGGATCAGCCCCAGCATTTT. Amino acid sequence: CASSLDTDQPQHF.

This chain joins TRBV5-6 and TRBJ2-7, with 8 bases fitting TRBD2. With 5 bases clipped from V and 6 bases from J, the junction kept 13 bases outside the gene matches. Germline loops: CDR1 SGHDT, CDR2 YYEEEE. This CDR3 region has 15 residues. CDR3 residues: CASSPGGVERLEQYF. CDR3 bases: TGTGCCAGCAGTCCCGGGGGGGTGGAGAGGCTCGAGCAGTACTTC. The whole variable domain, filled in from reference TRBV5-6 and TRBJ2-7, reads DAGVTQSPTHLIKTRGQQVTLRCSPKSGHDTVSWYQQALGQGPQFIFQYYEEEERQRGNFPDRFSGHQFPNYSSELNVNALLLGDSALYLCASSPGGVERLEQYFGPGTRLTVT.

The rearrangement uses TRBV7-3 and TRBJ2-3; TRBD2 might be the D (6 bases). Germline values: CDR1 SGHTA, CDR2 FQGTGA. V lost 4 bases and J lost 3, with 8 bases in between. The CDR3 covers 13 residues. The CDR3 sequence is CASSSGGTDTQYF. In DNA form, the CDR3 reads TGTGCCAGCAGCTCCGGGGGAACAGATACGCAGTATTTT.

The chain combines TRBV19 with TRBJ1-3; D gene uncertain. Germline CDR1 and CDR2: LNHDA and SQIVND (reference sequence). V was clipped by 6 bases and J by 0 bases, with 15 bases between them. This CDR3 is built from 16 residues. The chain's CDR3 is CASSSTGSPSGNTIYF. The CDR3 DNA follows: TGTGCCAGTAGCTCTACCGGGAGCCCCTCTGGAAACACCATATATTTT.

The chain has TRBV5-1 and TRBJ2-2, with 12 nucleotides matching TRBD2. The V segment lost 2 bases and the J segment 5 bases; nucleotides outside the gene matches: 10. Germline CDR1 and CDR2: SGHRS and YFSETQ. This CDR3 has 18 amino acids. The CDR3 is CASSFGRLAGEETGELFF. CDR3 sequence (DNA): TGCGCCAGCAGCTTCGGACGACTAGCGGGAGAGGAGACCGGGGAGCTGTTTTTT.

The V and J genes are TRBV30 and TRBJ1-1, with 8 bases matching TRBD1. CDR1 is GTSNPN and CDR2 is SVGIG in the germline V gene (reference sequence). The ends lost 1 base at V and 7 bases at J; junction bases unmatched: 2. CDR3 length: 12 amino acids. The CDR3 DNA reads TGTGCCTGGAGTGGGGACAGGCTTGAAGCTTTCTTT. The encoded protein is CAWSGDRLEAFF.

The chain combines TRBV14 with TRBJ2-2; TRBD1 aligns across 10 bases. Germline CDR1 SGHDN, CDR2 FVKESK. There are 15 residues in the CDR3. V was pared by 2 bases and J by 4 bases, with 1 base of the junction left unmatched. The DNA for the CDR3 is TGTGCCAGCAGCCAAAGACAGGGGGCCACCGGGGAGCTGTTTTTT. Its translation is CASSQRQGATGELFF.

The rearrangement uses TRBV27 and TRBJ1-2; 10 nucleotides match TRBD1. J gave up 8 bases and V 3 bases, and 3 bases lay outside the gene matches. Per the germline V gene, CDR1 is MNHEY and CDR2 is SMNVEV (reference sequence). The CDR3 is 13 residues long. Here the CDR3 reads CASSFWDRGGYTF. Written as DNA, the CDR3 is TGTGCCAGCAGTTTTTGGGACAGGGGAGGCTACACCTTC.

The chain joins TRBV7-9 to TRBJ1-4; D is perhaps TRBD1 (5 bases). Trimming took off 5 bases at V and 11 bases at J, with 12 bases between the two ends. This CDR3 contains 12 residues. Germline V lookup: CDR1 SEHNR, CDR2 FQNEAQ (reference sequence). CDR3 loop: CASSPRGGKLFF. The CDR3 DNA follows: TGTGCCAGCAGCCCGCGGGGGGGGAAACTGTTTTTT.

The CDR3 sequence is CASSRTESSYNSPLHF. For the CDR3, the DNA is TGTGCCAGCAGTCGCACCGAGAGCTCCTATAATTCACCCCTCCACTTT. The chain uses TRBV28 and TRBJ1-6, with D uncertain. There are 16 residues in the CDR3. The ends were cut back, 5 bases at V and 0 bases at J, with 11 bases in the middle. Germline V CDR1 and CDR2: MDHEN, SYDVKM.

The chain couples TRBV6-1 to TRBJ2-7; D might be TRBD2 (5 bases). V was trimmed by 7 bases and J by 6 bases, leaving 7 bases between them. The germline gives CDR1 MNHNS, CDR2 SASEGT. The CDR3 consists of 10 residues. CDR3: CASTAGEQYF. DNA of the CDR3: TGTGCCAGCACCGCGGGCGAGCAGTACTTC.

This clone has only a few counts. V and J are TRBV2 and TRBJ2-7; tentatively, D is TRBD1 (5 bases). This CDR3 contains 16 residues. CDR1 is SNHLY, CDR2 FYNNEI, per germline. The V end lost 3 bases, the J end lost 3 bases, and 18 bases lay between the germline ends. CDR3 in amino acids: CASSDQGPGSVYEQYF. Written as DNA, the CDR3 is TGTGCCAGCAGTGACCAGGGCCCCGGATCAGTCTACGAGCAGTACTTC.

The table lists this clone with a few counts. One end of the junction fails to match germline, which may point to a read error. The gene calls are TRBV7-9 and TRBJ2-7, with a possible D match to TRBD1 (5 bases). CDR3 length equals 12 residues. Per the germline V gene, CDR1 is SEHNR and CDR2 is FQNEAQ (reference sequence). The CDR3 here is CSSSSTAYEQYF. CDR3 DNA sequence: TGTTCCAGCAGCTCGACAGCATACGAGCAGTACTTC.

A few counts support this clone. The chain links TRBV7-2 to TRBJ1-2, with a tentative D call TRBD1 (5 bases). Deletions cut 2 bases from V and 8 bases from J, with 15 bases between. The CDR3 totals 14 residues. Per the germline V gene, CDR1 is SGHTA and CDR2 is FQGNSA. CDR3 coding DNA: TGTGCCAGCAGCTTAACTACCATAGGGGTAGGCTACACCTTC. Translated, it gives CASSLTTIGVGYTF.

V is TRBV28 and J is TRBJ2-7; D is possibly TRBD2 (6 bases). CDR1 and CDR2 from the germline V gene are MDHEN and SYDVKM. The CDR3 length is 13 residues. V was cut by 5 bases and J by 0 bases, with 8 bases left in between. The CDR3 sequence is CASSPGLSYEQYF. The CDR3 DNA is TGTGCCAGCAGTCCGGGACTCTCCTACGAGCAGTACTTC. Based on the CDR3 plus reference TRBV28 and TRBJ2-7, the full variable domain is DVKVTQSSRYLVKRTGEKVFLECVQDMDHENMFWYRQDPGLGLRLIYFSYDVKMKEKGDIPEGYSVSREKKERFSLILESASTNQTSMYLCASSPGLSYEQYFGPGTRLTVT.

The gene calls are TRBV4-3 and TRBJ2-1, with D possibly matching TRBD1 (6 bases). This CDR3 is 16 amino acids long. V lost 0 bases and J lost 6, with 15 bases in between. CDR1 and CDR2 from the germline V gene are LGHNA and YSLEER. The CDR3: CASSQDLVGAGNEQFF. The DNA of the CDR3 is TGCGCCAGCAGCCAAGATCTGGTGGGGGCTGGCAATGAGCAGTTCTTC.

The gene calls are TRBV19 and TRBJ1-1; D not certain. This CDR3 contains 14 residues. With 0 bases removed from V and 4 bases from J, the gap between germline ends came to 9 bases. Per germline, CDR1 LNHDA and CDR2 SQIVND (reference sequence). The CDR3 DNA sequence: TGTGCCAGTAGTATAGATGCCCGGGGCACTGAAGCTTTCTTT. Its protein is CASSIDARGTEAFF. Looking up the rest from reference TRBV19 and TRBJ1-1 gives the full variable domain: DGGITQSPKYLFRKEGQNVTLSCEQNLNHDAMYWYRQDPGQGLRLIYYSQIVNDFQKGDIAEGYSVSREKKESFPLTVTSAQKNPTAFYLCASSIDARGTEAFFGQGTRLTVV.

By its share, this clone is medium-sized. V is TRBV6-6 and J is TRBJ2-5; tentatively, D is TRBD2 (7 bases). The CDR3 consists of 14 residues. V lost 6 bases and J 5 bases, leaving 16 bases between the germline ends. Per the germline V gene, CDR1 is MNHNY and CDR2 is SVGAGI (reference sequence). CDR3 in amino acids: CASSGGGLGETQYF. The CDR3 nucleotides are TGTGCCAGCAGCGGCGGGGGCTTGGGGGAGACCCAGTACTTC.

This clone was counted a single time. At one end the junction does not follow the germline gene, possibly because of a read error. The DNA for the CDR3 is TGTGGAACCGGGACTAGCGGGAGGTCTGGCTACAATGGGCAGTTCTTC. This sequence encodes CGTGTSGRSGYNGQFF. V is TRBV27 and J is TRBJ2-1, with 15 positions matching TRBD2. The CDR3 consists of 16 residues. Per germline, CDR1 MNHEY and CDR2 SMNVEV (reference sequence).

The chain employs TRBV7-2 and TRBJ2-1; TRBD2 agrees at 9 bases. The CDR3 loop spans 15 amino acids. V gave up 0 bases and J gave up 7 bases; unmatched junction bases: 4. CDR1 and CDR2 (germline): SGHTA, FQGNSA. The CDR3 reads CASSLAGGRANEQFF. DNA for the CDR3: TGTGCCAGCAGCTTAGCCGGCGGGAGGGCAAATGAGCAGTTCTTC. Full variable domain (remainder filled in from reference TRBV7-2 and TRBJ2-1): GAGVSQSPSNKVTEKGKDVELRCDPISGHTALYWYRQSLGQGLEFLIYFQGNSAPDKSGLPSDRFSAERTGGSVSTLTIQRTQQEDSAVYLCASSLAGGRANEQFFGPGTRLTVL.

The V gene is TRBV21-1, the J gene TRBJ2-1; the table calls TRBD2, which could not be checked here. TRBV21-1 is tagged as a pseudogene. This CDR3 region has 20 residues. The DNA of the CDR3 is TGTGCCAGCACCAAACTTGGACTAGCTTCCTTGATGTCCTCCTACAATGAGCAGTTCTTC. Translating gives CASTKLGLASLMSSYNEQFF.

J is TRBJ2-2 and V is TRBV30; no firm D call. This CDR3 contains 14 residues. Germline lookup yields CDR1 GTSNPN and CDR2 SVGIG (reference sequence). V was clipped by 0 bases and J by 5 bases, with 10 bases between them. CDR3 DNA sequence: TGTGCCTGGAGTGTCTATCGTCTGACCGGGGAGCTGTTTTTT. Protein: CAWSVYRLTGELFF.

This chain links TRBV10-3 with TRBJ2-5, with D perhaps matching TRBD2 (6 bases). The ends were cut back, 3 bases at V and 5 bases at J, with 10 bases in the middle. The germline V gene has CDR1 ENHRY and CDR2 SYGVKD. The CDR3 is 13 amino acids. The chain's CDR3 is CAISDPRGETQYF. The CDR3 DNA sequence: TGTGCCATCAGTGATCCCCGGGGGGAGACCCAGTACTTC.

CDR3 DNA: TGTGCCAGCAGCCAAGATTGGGCGGGGGAATCGGGGAATGAGCAGTTCTTC. Protein: CASSQDWAGESGNEQFF. The V and J genes are TRBV4-2 and TRBJ2-1, with 7 positions matching TRBD2. CDR1 is LGHNA and CDR2 is YNFKEQ in the germline V gene. The CDR3 extends over 17 amino acids. The V gene end was trimmed by 0 bases and the J gene end by 7 bases; junction bases not matched to a gene: 12.